What follows describes a single T cell receptor (beta chain). What it binds is unknown. Repertoires were generated with immunoSEQ multiplex PCR, while TCRdb's copy carries only in-frame clones and drops some. The table shows about 94,000 clones, with 89% occurring only once. There was relapse after autologous stem cell transplantation in every patient, and there was variation in brentuximab vedotin exposure. The sample comes from a study of PD-1 blockade in classical Hodgkin lymphoma. Study summary: Intravenous nivolumab at 3 mg/kg was given to patients every 2 weeks. Study-wide results and limits: Nivolumab initiation under 1 year post-ASCT meant exclusion.

CDR1 and CDR2 from the germline V gene are ENHRY and SYGVKD. V was clipped by 4 bases and J by 5 bases; unmatched bases: 5. This CDR3 region has 14 residues. This receptor was obtained from a human donor with classical Hodgkin lymphoma. This chain links TRBV10-3 with TRBJ2-1, with 7 bases identical to TRBD2. The sequencing here drew on peripheral blood mononuclear cells (PBMCs), taken before the second cycle of nivolumab. CDR3: CAISGVLADNEQFF. The CDR3 DNA sequence: TGTGCCATCAGTGGGGTTCTAGCGGACAATGAGCAGTTCTTC.